The T cell receptor beta chain under discussion was sequenced for a study of cytomegalovirus exposure and HLA in healthy donors. The PCR was carried out with 60 Vbeta primers and 13 Jbeta primers. Per the authors' pipeline: Per a later analysis, the number of unique TCR beta chains was about 80 million, of which roughly 11 million were shared. Method: immunoSEQ multiplex PCR; TCRdb's copy keeps in-frame clones and lacks some. V, J and clone size reflect that table, while D and trimming were determined from the DNA. The profile shows some 150,000 clones, less than 65% of them singletons. In this sample, this clone turned up a few times. The CDR3 loop spans 14 amino acids. Deletions cut 4 bases from V and 4 bases from J, with 14 bases between. Germline V gene lookup returns CDR1 SGHRS and CDR2 YFSETQ.

The clonotype originates from a young woman in good health and CMV-seropositive. Sequenced sample: PBMCs. V usage is TRBV5-1 and J usage is TRBJ1-2; D gene uncertain. CDR3 nucleotide sequence: TGCGCCAGCAGCCCTCCCACCCTCGGCTATGGCTACACCTTC. It translates to CASSPPTLGYGYTF.